This T cell receptor beta chain derives from a study of cytomegalovirus exposure and HLA in healthy donors. Study-wide results and limits: TCR beta V- and J-gene trimming, according to a later analysis, was linked to a missense DCLRE1C variant. Indistinguishable V segments, including TRBV6-2 and TRBV6-3, were excluded.

With regard to this clone: Antigen unknown.

Use of 60 Vbeta and 13 Jbeta primers characterized the PCR. TCRdb's copy holds only in-frame clones and misses some; the assay was immunoSEQ multiplex PCR. The repertoire includes around 160,000 clones, about 78% of them detected once, and around 1.4% sits in the top ten. The CDR3 sequence is 15 residues long. The V and J ends lost 8 bases and 0 bases respectively, with 14 bases between them. CDR1 is LNHNV, CDR2 YYDKDF, per germline (reference sequence). The rearrangement joins TRBV15 to TRBJ2-1, with unresolved D. The sequence was obtained from a male donor in good health and CMV-seronegative. The sample comprised PBMCs. CDR3 amino acids: CATEHVAISYNEQFF. The CDR3 DNA sequence: TGTGCCACCGAGCACGTTGCCATCTCCTACAATGAGCAGTTCTTC.